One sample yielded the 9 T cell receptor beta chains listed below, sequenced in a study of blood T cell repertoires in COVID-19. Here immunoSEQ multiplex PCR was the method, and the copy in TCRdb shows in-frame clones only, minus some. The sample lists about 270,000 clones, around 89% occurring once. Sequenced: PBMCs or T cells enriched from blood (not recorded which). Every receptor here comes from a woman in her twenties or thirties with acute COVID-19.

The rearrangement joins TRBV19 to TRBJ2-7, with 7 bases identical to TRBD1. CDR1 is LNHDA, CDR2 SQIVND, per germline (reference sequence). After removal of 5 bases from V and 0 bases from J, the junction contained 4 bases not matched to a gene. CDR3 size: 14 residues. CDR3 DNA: TGTGCCAGTAGTGCCAGACAGGGCTCCTACGAGCAGTACTTC. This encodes CASSARQGSYEQYF.

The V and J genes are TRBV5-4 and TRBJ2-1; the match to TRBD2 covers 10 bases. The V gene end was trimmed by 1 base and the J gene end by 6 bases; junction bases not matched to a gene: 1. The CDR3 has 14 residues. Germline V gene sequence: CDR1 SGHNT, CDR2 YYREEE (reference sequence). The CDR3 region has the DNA TGTGCCAGCAGCTTGCCTAGCGGGAGCAATGAGCAGTTCTTC. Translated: CASSLPSGSNEQFF.

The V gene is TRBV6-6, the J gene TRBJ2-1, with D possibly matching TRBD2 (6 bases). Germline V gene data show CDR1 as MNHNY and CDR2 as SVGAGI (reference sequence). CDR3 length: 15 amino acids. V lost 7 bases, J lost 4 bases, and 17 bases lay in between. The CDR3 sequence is CASIDGGGNYNEQFF. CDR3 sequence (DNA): TGTGCCAGCATCGATGGCGGCGGGAATTACAATGAGCAGTTCTTC.

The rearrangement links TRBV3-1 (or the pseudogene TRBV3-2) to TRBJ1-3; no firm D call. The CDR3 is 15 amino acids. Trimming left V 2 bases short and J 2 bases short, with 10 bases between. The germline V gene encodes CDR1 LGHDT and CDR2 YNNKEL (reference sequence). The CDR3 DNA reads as TGTGCCAGCAGCCAAACCTGGGCCACTGGAAACACCATATATTTT. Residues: CASSQTWATGNTIYF.

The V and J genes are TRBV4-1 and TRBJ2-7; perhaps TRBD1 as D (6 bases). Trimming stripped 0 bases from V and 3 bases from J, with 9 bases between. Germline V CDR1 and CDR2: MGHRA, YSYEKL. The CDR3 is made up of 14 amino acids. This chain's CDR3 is CASSQEPGDYEQYF. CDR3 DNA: TGCGCCAGCAGCCAAGAGCCAGGGGACTACGAGCAGTACTTC.

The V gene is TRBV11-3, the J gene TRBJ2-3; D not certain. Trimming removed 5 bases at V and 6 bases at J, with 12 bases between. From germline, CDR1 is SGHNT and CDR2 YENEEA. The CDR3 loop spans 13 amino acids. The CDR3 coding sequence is TGTGCCAGCAGCGTAGGAGCATCGGATACGCAGTATTTT. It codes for CASSVGASDTQYF.

In DNA form, the CDR3 reads TGTGCCAGCAGTTCCGGCGGGCCGAATGAGCAGTTCTTC. Amino acids: CASSSGGPNEQFF. The chain joins TRBV27 to TRBJ2-1, with D perhaps TRBD2 (5 bases). V gave up 4 bases and J gave up 7 bases, with 11 bases separating them. The CDR3 has 13 residues. CDR1 and CDR2 (germline): MNHEY, SMNVEV (reference sequence).

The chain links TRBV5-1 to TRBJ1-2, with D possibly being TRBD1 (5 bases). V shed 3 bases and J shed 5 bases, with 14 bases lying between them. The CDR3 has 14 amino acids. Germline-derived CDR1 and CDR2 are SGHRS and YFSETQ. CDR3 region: CASSWGGVEYGYTF. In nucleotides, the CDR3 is TGCGCCAGCAGCTGGGGAGGGGTGGAATATGGCTACACCTTC.

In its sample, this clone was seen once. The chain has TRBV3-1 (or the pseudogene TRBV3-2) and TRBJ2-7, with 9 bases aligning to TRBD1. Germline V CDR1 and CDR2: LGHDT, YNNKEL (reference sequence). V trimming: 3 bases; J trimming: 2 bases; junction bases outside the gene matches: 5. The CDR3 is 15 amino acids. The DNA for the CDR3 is TGTGCCAGCAGCCAGACAGGGGGAAAGACCTACGAGCAGTACTTC. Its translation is CASSQTGGKTYEQYF.